The 18 T cell receptor beta chains listed next were all sequenced from one sample in a study of blood T cells in healthy people across ages. A second PCR, run for about 6 to 12 cycles, used a sample-barcoded 5' primer plus a J-beta primer mix. TCRdb re-called the 5' RACE reads through MiXCR, storing one row per CDR3 protein. The sample lists over 1.5 million distinct CDR3 sequences, around half occurring once. Source material: blood. These receptors all come from a woman between 40 and 50 years old in good health.

The V and J genes are TRBV9 and TRBJ2-5; possible D gene TRBD2, 6 bases. V lost 0 bases and J 2 bases, leaving 17 bases between the germline ends. The CDR3 loop spans 17 amino acids. CDR1 is SGDLS, CDR2 YYNGEE, per germline. CDR3 in DNA: TGTGCCAGCAGCGTAGGTGGTAGGATGGGACTGCAAGAGACCCAGTACTTC. Residues: CASSVGGRMGLQETQYF.

The chain is built from TRBV15 and TRBJ2-1; 11 bases map to TRBD2. V trimming: 0 bases; J trimming: 7 bases; junction bases outside the gene matches: 11. CDR1 LNHNV and CDR2 YYDKDF come from the germline V gene (reference sequence). CDR3 length: 18 residues. The CDR3 nucleotides read TGTGCCACCAGCAGAGATTTTATAGCGGGGGGGCCGGCGAATGAGCAGTTCTTC. This gives the protein CATSRDFIAGGPANEQFF.

This clonotype was counted only a few times. This may stem from a read error, because a much larger clone lies one nucleotide away. This sequence joins TRBV29-1 and TRBJ2-7; 11 nucleotides align to TRBD2. In germline, CDR1 is SQVTM, CDR2 ANQGSEA. The V and J ends lost 8 bases and 7 bases, in that order; junction bases with no gene match: 13. The CDR3 is made up of 14 amino acids. The CDR3 DNA reads as TGCAGCATTCCCGGGACTAGCGGATACAATGAGCAGTACTTC. It is translated as CSIPGTSGYNEQYF.

The chain recombines TRBV24-1 with TRBJ2-1; TRBD1 might be the D (6 bases). The length of the CDR3 is 16 residues. Trimming cost V 4 bases and J 4 bases, with 16 bases left between them. Per germline, CDR1 KGHDR and CDR2 SFDVKD. CDR3 DNA: TGTGCCACCAGTGACCGAGGACAGAGAACTTACAATGAGCAGTTCTTC. Translated, it gives CATSDRGQRTYNEQFF.

The table lists this clonotype with many counts. The V call is TRBV28, the J call TRBJ2-1; TRBD1 matches 7 bases. With 5 bases clipped from V and 10 bases from J, the junction kept 8 bases outside the gene matches. CDR1 and CDR2 (germline): MDHEN, SYDVKM. CDR3 size: 13 residues. The CDR3 reads CASSSTTGAEQFF. As DNA, the CDR3 is TGTGCCAGCAGTAGCACAACAGGGGCCGAGCAGTTCTTC.

V usage is TRBV6-5 and J usage is TRBJ1-6, with 9 bases aligning to TRBD1. This CDR3 region has 15 residues. Germline V CDR1 and CDR2: MNHEY, SVGAGI. With V trimmed by 7 bases and J by 11 bases, 12 bases remained unmatched. The CDR3 is CASTSSDRGYAPLHF. In DNA form, the CDR3 reads TGTGCCAGCACCTCTTCGGACAGGGGATATGCACCCCTCCACTTT.

This chain joins TRBV18 and TRBJ1-2; 9 bases agree with TRBD1. The CDR3 sequence is 18 residues long. From germline, CDR1 is KGHSH and CDR2 LQKENI. With V trimmed by 0 bases and J by 4 bases, 12 bases remained unmatched. The CDR3 is CASSPPGQGSNPIYGYTF. As DNA, the CDR3 is TGTGCCAGCTCACCACCAGGACAGGGGTCAAACCCCATCTATGGCTACACCTTC.

V is TRBV28 and J is TRBJ1-1, with D hard to call. The V gene's germline CDR1 is MDHEN and CDR2 SYDVKM. Trimming cost V 3 bases and J 0 bases, with 5 bases left between them. The CDR3 contains 13 residues. CDR3 in DNA: TGTGCCAGCAGTTTTACATTGAACACTGAAGCTTTCTTT. Its protein product is CASSFTLNTEAFF. Full variable domain (rest looked up from reference TRBV28 and TRBJ1-1): DVKVTQSSRYLVKRTGEKVFLECVQDMDHENMFWYRQDPGLGLRLIYFSYDVKMKEKGDIPEGYSVSREKKERFSLILESASTNQTSMYLCASSFTLNTEAFFGQGTRLTVV.

This clonotype was counted once. The chain links TRBV9 to TRBJ1-2; 8 nucleotides line up with TRBD1. After removal of 6 bases from V and 7 bases from J, the junction contained 14 bases not matched to a gene. CDR3 length equals 15 residues. Per the germline V gene, CDR1 is SGDLS and CDR2 is YYNGEE. CDR3 region: CASNPDRAGSGGYTF. For the CDR3, the DNA is TGTGCCAGCAACCCGGACAGGGCAGGTAGTGGTGGCTACACCTTC.

V and J are TRBV4-2 and TRBJ1-5; D gene ambiguous. V lost 0 bases and J lost 7, with 13 bases in between. Germline V gene lookup returns CDR1 LGHNA and CDR2 YNFKEQ. CDR3 length: 15 amino acids. DNA of the CDR3: TGTGCCAGCAGCCAAGAGCCTGGGCTCCGGCAGCCCCAGCATTTT. Translated, it gives CASSQEPGLRQPQHF.

V gene TRBV6-6 combines with J gene TRBJ1-6, with 8 bases that match TRBD1. CDR3 length equals 17 residues. Germline assignment: CDR1 MNHNY and CDR2 SVGAGI (reference sequence). The V segment lost 6 bases and the J segment 4 bases; nucleotides outside the gene matches: 11. This CDR3 reads CASSQRQGRQYNSPLHF. In DNA, the CDR3 is TGTGCCAGCAGCCAAAGACAGGGGCGACAGTATAATTCACCCCTCCACTTT.

The CDR3: CASRAGANQPQHF. The CDR3, as DNA: TGTGCCAGCAGGGCCGGGGCCAACCAGCCCCAGCATTTT. J is TRBJ1-5 and V is TRBV7-2, with a tentative D call TRBD1 (5 bases). CDR1 SGHTA and CDR2 FQGNSA come from the germline V gene. CDR3 size: 13 residues. V shed 6 bases and J shed 7 bases, with 13 bases lying between them.

The chain links TRBV20-1 to TRBJ2-1; the D gene could be TRBD1 or TRBD2 (5 bases each). CDR3 length: 15 residues. V dropped 1 base and J dropped 8 bases, with 18 bases sitting between them. Germline assignment: CDR1 DFQATT and CDR2 SNEGSKA (reference sequence). The CDR3 loop reads CSARGRGASFHEQFF. In nucleotides, the CDR3 is TGCAGTGCTAGAGGGAGAGGGGCGTCCTTCCATGAGCAGTTCTTC.

Written as DNA, the CDR3 is TGTGCCAGCAGCCGCCCACCACTAAGCTCGGGTAATGAGCAGTTCTTC. Amino acids: CASSRPPLSSGNEQFF. V and J are TRBV5-6 and TRBJ2-1, with unresolved D. The V end lost 4 bases, the J end lost 7 bases, and 21 bases lay between the germline ends. Looked up from germline, CDR1 is SGHDT and CDR2 is YYEEEE. The CDR3 runs 16 residues. Supplemented by reference TRBV5-6 and TRBJ2-1, the full variable domain reads DAGVTQSPTHLIKTRGQQVTLRCSPKSGHDTVSWYQQALGQGPQFIFQYYEEEERQRGNFPDRFSGHQFPNYSSELNVNALLLGDSALYLCASSRPPLSSGNEQFFGPGTRLTVL.

The chain links TRBV25-1 to TRBJ2-1; 9 bases match TRBD1. CDR1 and CDR2 (germline): MGHDK, SYGVNS. CDR3 size: 16 residues. Losses at the gene ends were 6 bases for V and 5 bases for J; bases not matched to a gene: 11. DNA for the CDR3: TGTGCCAGCAGCAAGTTGCCGGGACAGGGTAACAATGAGCAGTTCTTC. This gives the protein CASSKLPGQGNNEQFF.

The rearrangement joins TRBV28 to TRBJ2-6; no clear D gene. The CDR3 totals 15 residues. The V gene's germline CDR1 is MDHEN and CDR2 SYDVKM. Deletions cut 8 bases from V and 4 bases from J, with 15 bases between. The CDR3 DNA reads TGTGCCAGCCTACTAAGGGCGTCGGGGGCCAACGTCCTGACTTTC. This translates into CASLLRASGANVLTF.

About this clonotype: One junction end disagrees with the germline gene, perhaps due to a read error. The chain is built from TRBV7-7 and TRBJ2-1, with 8 bases identical to TRBD2. Germline loops: CDR1 SSHAT, CDR2 FNYEAQ (reference sequence). The CDR3 is 14 residues long. CDR3 loop: CASSAGGAHNEQFF. The CDR3 bases are TGTGCTAGCAGCGCGGGGGGCGCCCACAATGAGCAGTTCTTC.

The V call is TRBV7-2, the J call TRBJ2-3, with 7 bases fitting TRBD2. V was pared by 3 bases and J by 2 bases, with 5 bases of the junction left unmatched. This CDR3 is 15 amino acids long. The germline CDR1 and CDR2 sequences are SGHTA and FQGNSA. The CDR3: CASSLGGWNTDTQYF. CDR3 in DNA: TGTGCCAGCAGCTTGGGGGGGTGGAACACAGATACGCAGTATTTT.